These T cell receptor beta chains were read from a single sample in a study of blood T cell repertoires in COVID-19. TCRdb's copy holds only in-frame clones and misses some; the assay was immunoSEQ multiplex PCR. The table shows about 170,000 clones, with about 80% occurring only once. The sequenced sample was peripheral blood. These receptors were taken from a human donor with acute or convalescent COVID-19. The donor label of this sample is uncertain. CDR3s include the opening cysteine and the closing phenylalanine or tryptophan. The D gene is left open where the match is weak. The size of a clone is reported for some rows only, either as once, few or many, or as a class for expanded clones.

J | size | V | D | CDR3 | DNA
TRBJ2-7 | NA | TRBV5-1 | NA | CASSFAGSYEQYF | TGCGCCAGCAGCTTTGCAGGATCCTACGAGCAGTACTTC
TRBJ2-1 | NA | TRBV6-2/TRBV6-3 | NA | CASSYSKTLGSNEQFF | TGTGCCAGCAGTTACTCGAAAACACTAGGGAGCAATGAGCAGTTCTTC
TRBJ2-7 | NA | TRBV4-2 | TRBD2 | CASSPAGGEVGEQYF | TGTGCCAGCAGCCCGGCGGGGGGCGAGGTTGGCGAGCAGTACTTC
TRBJ1-6 | NA | TRBV27 | NA | CASSLSGLSRNSPLHF | TGTGCCAGCAGTCTGTCTGGCCTTTCGCGGAATTCACCCCTCCACTTT
TRBJ1-1 | NA | TRBV3-1/TRBV3-2 | NA | CASSQGVVRGTEAFF | TGTGCCAGCAGCCAAGGGGTGGTTAGAGGCACTGAAGCTTTCTTT
TRBJ1-6 | once | TRBV30 | NA | CAWSVAGLDSPLHF | TGTGCCTGGAGTGTGGCGGGGCTGGATTCACCCCTCCACTTT
TRBJ2-1 | NA | TRBV7-3 | TRBD1 | CASSRQGSYNEQFF | TGTGCCAGCAGCCGACAGGGGTCCTACAATGAGCAGTTCTTC
TRBJ1-5 | NA | TRBV28 | TRBD1 | CASSLGTGNGNQPQHF | TGTGCCAGCAGCCTGGGGACAGGGAACGGCAATCAGCCCCAGCATTTT
TRBJ1-2 | NA | TRBV11-3 | TRBD1 | CASSLDGTGNGYTF | TGTGCCAGCAGCTTAGACGGGACAGGGAATGGCTACACCTTC
TRBJ1-2 | NA | TRBV19 | NA | CASSTRGWYGYTF | TGTGCCAGTAGTACCAGGGGCTGGTATGGCTACACCTTC
TRBJ1-2 | NA | TRBV19 | NA | CASSMRPDGYTF | TGTGCCAGTAGTATGAGGCCTGATGGCTACACCTTC
TRBJ1-1 | NA | TRBV11-1 | TRBD1 | CASSFGTGVNTEAFF | TGTGCCAGCAGCTTCGGGACAGGGGTGAACACTGAAGCTTTCTTT
TRBJ2-7 | NA | TRBV10-2 | TRBD2 | CASSPQREGLKQYF | TGCGCCAGCAGTCCACAGCGGGAGGGCCTTAAGCAGTACTTC
TRBJ1-1 | few | TRBV5-1 | NA | CASSQQMENTEAFF | TGCGCCAGCAGCCAACAGATGGAGAACACTGAAGCTTTCTTT
TRBJ2-5 | NA | TRBV7-9 | NA | CASKFAEETQYF | TGTGCCAGCAAATTTGCGGAGGAGACCCAGTACTTC
TRBJ1-2 | NA | TRBV7-3 | NA | CASSLGPSGEYGYTF | TGTGCCAGCAGCTTGGGGCCGTCAGGGGAGTATGGCTACACCTTC
TRBJ2-2 | NA | TRBV27 | NA | CASSLAPAVGNTGELFF | TGTGCCAGCAGTTTGGCGCCGGCGGTAGGGAACACCGGGGAGCTGTTTTTT
TRBJ1-2 | NA | TRBV6-1 | NA | CASSEPDYGYTF | TGTGCCAGCAGTGAGCCGGACTATGGCTACACCTTC
TRBJ2-7 | NA | TRBV11-2 | TRBD1 | CASSRGQEIPYEQYF | TGTGCCAGCAGCAGAGGACAGGAGATTCCCTACGAGCAGTACTTC
TRBJ1-1 | NA | TRBV5-1 | NA | CASSLLDKNLVTTEAFF | TGCGCCAGCAGCTTGTTGGACAAGAATCTGGTTACTACTGAAGCTTTCTTT
TRBJ2-1 | NA | TRBV10-1 | TRBD1 | CASSESPSMTGNKFF | TGCGCCAGCAGTGAGTCCCCTTCTATGACAGGGAATAAGTTCTTC
TRBJ1-5 | NA | TRBV5-1 | NA | CASSPGGLGGYQPQHF | TGCGCCAGCAGCCCCGGGGGGCTAGGGGGTTATCAGCCCCAGCATTTT
TRBJ1-4 | NA | TRBV5-1 | NA | CASRRGEGEKLFF | TGCGCCAGCAGGCGGGGGGAAGGTGAAAAACTGTTTTTT
TRBJ1-4 | NA | TRBV27 | NA | CASSLRPGIATNEKLFF | TGTGCCAGCAGTTTACGCCCAGGGATTGCAACTAATGAAAAACTGTTTTTT
TRBJ2-3 | NA | TRBV19 | TRBD2 | CASSTTTSGGSTDTQYF | TGTGCCAGTAGTACTACGACTAGCGGGGGGTCCACAGATACGCAGTATTTT
TRBJ2-7 | few | TRBV28 | NA | CASSFDPWREQYF | TGTGCCAGCAGTTTCGACCCTTGGCGGGAGCAGTACTTC
TRBJ2-3 | once | TRBV18 | NA | CASSPRGAEGDTQYF | TGTGCCAGCTCACCCCGAGGAGCCGAGGGAGATACGCAGTATTTT
TRBJ1-1 | few | TRBV2 | NA | CASSVPTEAFF | TGTGCCAGCAGTGTTCCGACTGAAGCTTTCTTT
TRBJ1-1 | once | TRBV5-4 | NA | CASSRDGLNTEAFF | TGTGCCAGCAGCCGAGATGGGCTGAACACTGAAGCTTTCTTT
TRBJ2-7 | NA | TRBV7-3 | NA | CASSLDSIGSYEQYF | TGTGCCAGCAGCTTAGACAGTATAGGCTCCTACGAGCAGTACTTC
TRBJ1-6 | many | TRBV11-2 | NA | CASSLVHGGGNSPLHF | TGTGCCAGCAGCTTAGTTCATGGGGGGGGAAATTCACCCCTCCACTTT
TRBJ1-2 | NA | TRBV29-1 | NA | CSVGQGYGYTF | TGCAGCGTTGGTCAGGGATATGGCTACACCTTC
TRBJ2-1 | NA | TRBV7-3 | TRBD2 | CASSFKLAEYNEQFF | TGTGCCAGCAGCTTTAAACTAGCGGAATACAATGAGCAGTTCTTC
TRBJ2-7 | once | TRBV5-1 | NA | CASSLPGTVPRDWSYEQYF | TGCGCCAGCAGCCTCCCCGGGACAGTGCCACGGGACTGGTCCTACGAGCAGTACTTC
TRBJ1-6 | NA | TRBV30 | NA | CAWSDLSSYNSPLHF | TGTGCCTGGAGTGACTTAAGCTCCTATAATTCACCCCTCCACTTT
TRBJ1-2 | NA | TRBV5-4 | NA | CASSLRTASGSTF | TGTGCCAGCAGCTTGAGGACAGCTTCGGGTAGTACCTTC
TRBJ1-2 | NA | TRBV4-1 | NA | CASSQVAANYGYTF | TGCGCCAGCAGCCAAGTGGCGGCTAACTATGGCTACACCTTC
TRBJ2-7 | NA | TRBV5-1 | TRBD1 | CASSLDGQGAYEQYF | TGCGCCAGCAGCTTGGATGGACAGGGAGCCTACGAGCAGTACTTC
TRBJ1-6 | NA | TRBV6-5 | NA | CASSYSGGDPLHF | TGTGCCAGCAGTTACTCGGGGGGGGATCCCCTCCACTTT
TRBJ2-5 | NA | TRBV5-1 | TRBD1 | CASSLGAGQGILETQYF | TGCGCCAGCAGCCTTGGGGCGGGACAGGGAATTTTGGAGACCCAGTACTTC
TRBJ2-3 | NA | TRBV24-1 | TRBD1 | CATGGQGTDTQYF | TGTGCCACAGGGGGACAGGGCACAGATACGCAGTATTTT